Sequencing of this T cell receptor beta chain was carried out in a study of T cells in Graves' hyperthyroidism and ophthalmopathy. V was clipped by 3 bases and J by 0 bases, with 10 bases between them. The CDR3 has 15 amino acids. Uncontrolled infection, other autoimmune disease, pregnancy or lactation barred patients from enrollment. Worth noting for this clonotype: The antigen remains unidentified.

General observations from the study: Ophthalmopathy onset followed model prediction by a median roughly 6.5 months. Blood also contained most expanded thyroid clonotypes above 0.001.

TCR beta CDR3 regions were amplified from RNA. First-round RT-PCR with HTBI primers amplified the TCR CDR3 region. Via MiXCR, TCRdb re-called the multiplex PCR reads, giving one row per CDR3 protein. Here the sample spans about 59,000 distinct CDR3 sequences, around 50% being singletons. This clonotype was obtained from a woman aged 60 to 75 with Graves' ophthalmopathy. The chain combines TRBV12-3 or TRBV12-4 with TRBJ2-3; maybe TRBD1 (6 bases). The sequencing input was blood. CDR3 DNA sequence: TGTGCCAGCAGTTTTCTGGGGGCTAGCACAGATACGCAGTATTTT. As protein: CASSFLGASTDTQYF.